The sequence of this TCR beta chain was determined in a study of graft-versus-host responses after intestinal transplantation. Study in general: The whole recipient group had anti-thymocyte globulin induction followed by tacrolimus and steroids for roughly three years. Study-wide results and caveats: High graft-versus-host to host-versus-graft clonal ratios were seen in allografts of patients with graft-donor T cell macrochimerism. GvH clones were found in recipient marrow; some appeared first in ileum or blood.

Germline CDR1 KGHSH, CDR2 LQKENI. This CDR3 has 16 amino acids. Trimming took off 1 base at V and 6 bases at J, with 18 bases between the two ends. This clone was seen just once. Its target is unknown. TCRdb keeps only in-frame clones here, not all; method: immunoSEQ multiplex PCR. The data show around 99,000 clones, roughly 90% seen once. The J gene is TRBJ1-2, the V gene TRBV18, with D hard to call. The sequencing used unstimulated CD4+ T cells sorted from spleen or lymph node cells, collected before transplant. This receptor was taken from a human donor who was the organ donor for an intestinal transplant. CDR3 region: CASSPREGETLDGYTF. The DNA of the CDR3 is TGTGCCAGCTCACCACGGGAAGGCGAGACATTGGATGGCTACACCTTC.